A single sample is the source of the 30 T cell receptor beta chains below, sequenced in a study of T-cell reconstitution after alpha-beta-depleted transplantation in children. Preparation of the TCRbeta library involved a method that used unique molecular identifiers. TCRdb independently ran MiXCR on the PCR reads; one entry per CDR3 protein. The profile shows 100,000 or so distinct CDR3 sequences, less than 20% of them singletons. Sample: PBMCs, mostly from graft donor cells, taken 180 days after TCRalphabeta/CD19-depleted stem cell transplant. The source of these receptors is a male patient aged 2-10 years who had a stem cell transplant for acute lymphoblastic leukemia, so the T cells may come from the graft donor.

This clonotype was detected many times. The V call is TRBV7-6, the J call TRBJ2-3, with D unclear. Germline lookup yields CDR1 SGHVS and CDR2 FNYEAQ. The germline V and J ends were trimmed by 5 bases and 6 bases, with 6 bases remaining between them. CDR3 length: 11 residues. CDR3 protein: CASSTEDTQYF. The CDR3 DNA reads as TGTGCCAGCAGCACAGAGGATACGCAGTATTTT.

This clonotype is medium-sized within its sample. The chain carries TRBV29-1 and TRBJ2-7, with 10 bases lining up with TRBD2. After removal of 5 bases from V and 2 bases from J, the junction contained 12 bases not matched to a gene. The CDR3 is 16 amino acids. Germline-derived CDR1 and CDR2 are SQVTM and ANQGSEA. CDR3 residues: CSVLDSPSGRPYEQYF. CDR3 coding DNA: TGCAGCGTTTTGGACAGCCCTAGCGGGAGACCCTACGAGCAGTACTTC.

This clonotype was seen a handful of times. This chain connects TRBV29-1 to TRBJ2-2, with D perhaps TRBD1 (6 bases). The CDR3 spans 16 residues. Trimming left V 6 bases short and J 5 bases short, with 22 bases between. Germline V gene lookup returns CDR1 SQVTM and CDR2 ANQGSEA. The CDR3 DNA sequence: TGCAGCGTCCCTAGGGGCCCAGGGGTTGGTACCGGGGAGCTGTTTTTT. Protein product: CSVPRGPGVGTGELFF.

This clonotype was observed at least ten times. The genes are TRBV5-1 and TRBJ1-2; possible D gene TRBD1, 6 bases. Trimming stripped 0 bases from V and 4 bases from J, with 10 bases between. CDR1 and CDR2 (germline): SGHRS, YFSETQ. The CDR3 sequence is 14 residues long. The CDR3 region is CASSLGDTAYGYTF. The CDR3 DNA reads TGCGCCAGCAGCTTGGGGGACACCGCCTATGGCTACACCTTC.

This clonotype was seen at least ten times. The chain uses TRBV15 and TRBJ1-1; no clear D gene. CDR3 length equals 14 residues. The germline V gene encodes CDR1 LNHNV and CDR2 YYDKDF (reference sequence). With 0 bases removed from V and 4 bases from J, the gap between germline ends came to 9 bases. CDR3: CATSRDVRGTEAFF. The CDR3, as DNA: TGTGCCACCAGCAGAGATGTCCGGGGCACTGAAGCTTTCTTT.

This clonotype has only a few counts. V gene TRBV29-1 combines with J gene TRBJ2-3; D gene ambiguous. In germline, CDR1 is SQVTM, CDR2 ANQGSEA. V was trimmed by 3 bases and J by 4 bases, leaving 14 bases between them. There are 14 residues in the CDR3. The CDR3 spells CSVDRQVFADTQYF. In nucleotides, the CDR3 is TGCAGCGTTGATCGGCAGGTTTTCGCAGATACGCAGTATTTT.

The genes are TRBV7-9 and TRBJ1-5; tentative D call: TRBD1 (5 bases). There are 14 residues in the CDR3. The V gene lost 1 base and the J gene lost 4 bases, with 8 bases spanning the gap. Germline V CDR1 and CDR2: SEHNR, FQNEAQ (reference sequence). CDR3 sequence reads: CASSLGAGNQPQHF. The CDR3 bases are TGTGCCAGCAGCTTAGGGGCAGGGAATCAGCCCCAGCATTTT.

The table lists this clonotype with a few counts. The chain carries TRBV18 and TRBJ2-7, with a possible D match to TRBD1 (5 bases). Between the trimmed V and J ends, which lost 0 bases and 6 bases, there was a span of 12 bases. This CDR3 has 14 residues. Per germline, CDR1 KGHSH and CDR2 LQKENI. CDR3 DNA: TGTGCCAGCTCACCACCGGTGCGACAGCTCGAGCAGTACTTC. It encodes CASSPPVRQLEQYF. The entire variable domain, with the rest obtained from reference TRBV18 and TRBJ2-7, is as follows: NAGVMQNPRHLVRRRGQEARLRCSPMKGHSHVYWYRQLPEEGLKFMVYLQKENIIDESGMPKERFSAEFPKEGPSILRIQQVVRGDSAAYFCASSPPVRQLEQYFGPGTRLTVT.

This clonotype was recorded many times. The chain employs TRBV18 and TRBJ1-3, with TRBD1 matching over 7 bases. Trimming at V came to 3 bases and at J to 0 bases, leaving 2 bases not matched to a gene. This CDR3 spans 15 amino acids. Germline CDR1 KGHSH, CDR2 LQKENI. The CDR3, as DNA: TGTGCCAGCTCACCGCAGGGGGACTCTGGAAACACCATATATTTT. This gives the protein CASSPQGDSGNTIYF.

This clonotype was counted many times. This sequence joins TRBV29-1 and TRBJ2-1; 8 bases map to TRBD2. Germline CDR1 reads SQVTM; CDR2 reads ANQGSEA. The CDR3 runs to 14 residues. With 6 bases clipped from V and 1 base from J, the junction kept 5 bases outside the gene matches. The CDR3 spells CSVSAGASYNEQFF. The CDR3 coding sequence is TGCAGCGTCTCAGCGGGGGCGTCCTACAATGAGCAGTTCTTC.

V usage is TRBV6-5 and J usage is TRBJ1-6; TRBD1 matches 7 bases. The CDR3 contains 17 residues. V lost 5 bases, J lost 2 bases, and 9 bases stayed unmatched. The germline V gene has CDR1 MNHEY and CDR2 SVGAGI. The CDR3 loop reads CASSTGTAMAYNSPLHF. In DNA form, the CDR3 reads TGTGCCAGCAGTACTGGGACAGCGATGGCCTATAATTCACCCCTCCACTTT.

In the case of this clonotype: The junction does not match germline at one end; this may be a read error. The chain combines TRBV7-9 with TRBJ2-4; D is possibly TRBD2 (5 bases). CDR3 length equals 13 residues. Germline values: CDR1 SEHNR, CDR2 FQNEAQ (reference sequence). CDR3 region: CASSQRAGRRPHF. DNA of the CDR3: TGTGCCAGCAGCCAACGGGCGGGCAGGCGTCCGCACTTC.

This clonotype was recorded at least ten times. J is TRBJ2-7 and V is TRBV2; maybe TRBD1 (6 bases). V lost 2 bases and J lost 4, with 12 bases in between. This CDR3 region has 14 residues. CDR1 and CDR2 (germline): SNHLY, FYNNEI. The CDR3 loop is CASSENRGIYEQYF. The CDR3 DNA follows: TGTGCCAGCAGTGAAAATAGGGGGATTTACGAGCAGTACTTC.

V is TRBV5-1 and J is TRBJ2-2; D perhaps matches TRBD1 (5 bases). The CDR3 has 15 residues. CDR1 and CDR2 (germline): SGHRS, YFSETQ. The ends were cut back, 2 bases at V and 1 base at J, with 9 bases in the middle. CDR3 in DNA: TGCGCCAGCAGCTTCAGGCAGGGGAACACCGGGGAGCTGTTTTTT. This sequence encodes CASSFRQGNTGELFF.

This clonotype was detected ten times or more. The gene calls are TRBV20-1 and TRBJ2-1, with TRBD2 matching over 9 bases. The CDR3 is made up of 15 amino acids. Trimming cost V 4 bases and J 2 bases; bases outside gene matches: 6. CDR1 and CDR2 from the germline V gene are DFQATT and SNEGSKA (reference sequence). In DNA, the CDR3 is TGCAGTGCTACCGGGACTAGCAGAACCTACAATGAGCAGTTCTTC. The encoded protein is CSATGTSRTYNEQFF.

This clonotype was seen a few times. V and J are TRBV7-9 and TRBJ1-2, with D uncertain. V was pared by 3 bases and J by 8 bases, with 25 bases between. Germline-derived CDR1 and CDR2 are SEHNR and FQNEAQ (reference sequence). The CDR3 covers 17 residues. The CDR3 spells CASSFVPAGRERRGYTF. DNA of the CDR3: TGTGCCAGCAGCTTCGTACCCGCGGGAAGGGAACGTCGGGGCTACACCTTC.

The CDR3 nucleotides read TGCGCCAGCACTCCGGGACAGGGTCCCTACGAGCAGTACTTC. Protein product: CASTPGQGPYEQYF. The chain has TRBV5-1 and TRBJ2-7; 9 bases align to TRBD1. This CDR3 region has 14 residues. The V gene end was trimmed by 6 bases and the J gene end by 2 bases; junction bases not matched to a gene: 6. Germline V gene sequence: CDR1 SGHRS, CDR2 YFSETQ.

This clonotype occurred a few times. The J gene is TRBJ2-1, the V gene TRBV3-1; 9 bases are shared with TRBD2. The CDR3 runs 16 residues. Germline V gives CDR1 LGHDT, CDR2 YNNKEL (reference sequence). The junction had 11 bases not matched to a gene; V was cut back by 1 base and J by 10 bases. CDR3 loop: CASSQGTSGGPREQFF. The CDR3 DNA is TGTGCCAGCAGCCAAGGAACCAGCGGGGGGCCGCGGGAGCAGTTCTTC.

This chain connects TRBV7-8 to TRBJ2-2; D might be TRBD1 or TRBD2, each matching 6 bases. The V and J ends lost 3 bases and 0 bases respectively, with 14 bases between them. The CDR3 runs to 17 residues. Germline CDR1 SGHVS, CDR2 FQNEAQ. CDR3 region: CASSFVLRGPNTGELFF. CDR3 DNA: TGTGCCAGCAGCTTTGTTTTACGGGGGCCGAACACCGGGGAGCTGTTTTTT.

This clonotype came up a few times. This rearrangement joins TRBV6-5 to TRBJ2-1, with D perhaps matching TRBD2 (5 bases). CDR3 length: 14 amino acids. Germline V CDR1 and CDR2: MNHEY, SVGAGI. V shed 0 bases and J shed 4 bases, with 7 bases lying between them. CDR3 coding DNA: TGTGCCAGCAGTTACTCGAGGGCTTACAATGAGCAGTTCTTC. It specifies CASSYSRAYNEQFF.

The J gene is TRBJ1-1, the V gene TRBV5-1, with 10 bases matching TRBD1. This CDR3 comprises 14 residues. Germline V gene lookup returns CDR1 SGHRS and CDR2 YFSETQ. The V segment lost 4 bases and the J segment 7 bases; nucleotides outside the gene matches: 7. The CDR3 sequence: CASSAGTGDVEAFF. CDR3 in DNA: TGCGCCAGCAGCGCCGGGACAGGGGATGTTGAAGCTTTCTTT. The full variable domain, with the rest looked up from reference TRBV5-1 and TRBJ1-1, is KAGVTQTPRYLIKTRGQQVTLSCSPISGHRSVSWYQQTPGQGLQFLFEYFSETQRNKGNFPGRFSGRQFSNSRSEMNVSTLELGDSALYLCASSAGTGDVEAFFGQGTRLTVV.

In its sample, this clonotype was seen a few times. This chain connects TRBV5-8 to TRBJ2-5, with TRBD2 matching over 12 bases. Trimming cost V 0 bases and J 3 bases; bases outside gene matches: 0. This CDR3 has 15 residues. Germline values: CDR1 SGHTS, CDR2 YDEGEE. CDR3 sequence reads: CASSLGLAGEETQYF. CDR3 sequence (DNA): TGTGCCAGCAGCTTGGGACTAGCGGGAGAAGAGACCCAGTACTTC. The full variable domain, rest sourced from reference TRBV5-8 and TRBJ2-5, is EAGVTQSPTHLIKTRGQQATLRCSPISGHTSVYWYQQALGLGLQFLLWYDEGEERNRGNFPPRFSGRQFPNYSSELNVNALELEDSALYLCASSLGLAGEETQYFGPGTRLLVL.

In the case of this clonotype: The junction departs from germline at one end; a sequencing error may be responsible. The chain employs TRBV12-3 or TRBV12-4 and TRBJ1-5, with 8 bases that match TRBD1. The CDR3 is 19 amino acids. The CDR3 region has the DNA TGTGCCTGCAGTTTGAGTGGCAGGGGGCTACCATTTAGCAATCAGCCCCAGCATTTT. Residues: CACSLSGRGLPFSNQPQHF.

This clonotype came up a few times. This sequence joins TRBV20-1 and TRBJ1-6; D uncertain. Germline values: CDR1 DFQATT, CDR2 SNEGSKA (reference sequence). The ends were cut back, 1 base at V and 0 bases at J, with 13 bases in the middle. The CDR3 spans 17 residues. CDR3 bases: TGCAGTGCTAGAGGTGACCGACCGAGCTCCTATAATTCACCCCTCCACTTT. Translated: CSARGDRPSSYNSPLHF.

This clonotype showed up just a few times. J is TRBJ2-4 and V is TRBV27; perhaps D is TRBD1 or TRBD2 (5 bases each). The V end lost 2 bases, the J end lost 12 bases, and 11 bases lay between the germline ends. Germline CDR1 and CDR2: MNHEY and SMNVEV (reference sequence). The CDR3 covers 12 residues. CDR3 region: CASSLPGRPQYF. The CDR3 nucleotides are TGTGCCAGCAGTTTACCGGGACGACCTCAGTACTTC.

About this clonotype itself: One junction end disagrees with the germline gene, perhaps due to a read error. V gene TRBV7-2 combines with J gene TRBJ2-3; 11 bases map to TRBD2. This CDR3 contains 15 residues. The germline V gene encodes CDR1 SGHTA and CDR2 FQGNSA. Written as DNA, the CDR3 is TGTGCCAGCAGCCTAGCGGGGGGCCACACAGATACGCAGTATTTT. It translates to CASSLAGGHTDTQYF.

The V gene is TRBV21-1, the J gene TRBJ2-2. TRBV21-1 is termed a pseudogene. The CDR3 length is 13 residues. Written as DNA, the CDR3 is TGTGCCAGCAGCAAATTGGTGAACGGGGAGCTGTTTTTT. Translated, it gives CASSKLVNGELFF.

This clonotype was recorded at least ten times. The genes are TRBV13 and TRBJ2-1; possible D gene TRBD2, 5 bases. The V gene's germline CDR1 is PRHDT and CDR2 FYEKMQ (reference sequence). Trimming took off 5 bases at V and 5 bases at J, with 13 bases between the two ends. This CDR3 has 14 residues. CDR3 loop: CASSPRAINNEQFF. CDR3 DNA sequence: TGTGCCAGCAGCCCGAGGGCTATCAACAATGAGCAGTTCTTC.

This chain's CDR3 is CASSPRGSRDEQFF. CDR3 sequence (DNA): TGTGCCAGCAGCCCGCGGGGGTCTAGAGATGAGCAGTTCTTC. The rearrangement joins TRBV7-9 to TRBJ2-1, with TRBD2 matching 7 bases. J lost 8 bases, V lost 5 bases, and 9 bases had no gene match. The CDR3 sequence is 14 residues long. Germline CDR1 reads SEHNR; CDR2 reads FQNEAQ (reference sequence).

Here the CDR3 reads CASSLIPGTGGLQETQYF. CDR3 coding DNA: TGTGCCAGCAGCTTAATCCCCGGGACAGGGGGCCTACAAGAGACCCAGTACTTC. The rearrangement links TRBV11-2 to TRBJ2-5; TRBD1 agrees at 12 bases. CDR3 size: 18 residues. CDR1 and CDR2 from the germline V gene are SGHAT and FQNNGV. V trimming: 2 bases; J trimming: 2 bases; junction bases outside the gene matches: 9.